This TCR beta chain was captured in a study of shared clonotypes between healthy human individuals (TCRdb year 2020). For the study in its entirety: A couple of women and a few men aged 18 to 49 years were included in the cohort. Leukapheresis yielded between about 0.94 and 9 billion PBMCs per donor. Libraries were prepared and TCR repertoires were sequenced by different laboratories using diverse techniques, in order to increase sequencing depth and limit assay-specific biases. For each donor, three plates each were used for CD4 naive and CD4 memory, two plates were used for CD8 naive, and one plate was used for CD8 memory. Blood TCR repertoires of roughly five healthy adults were deeply sequenced to estimate repertoire size and the extent of clonotype sharing between individuals.

The donors were healthy, HIV-negative adults who had no recently reported acute infections or vaccinations. All donors were Caucasian adults living in Nashville, Tennessee, USA. Magnetic negative selection was used to enrich CD4+ T cells, after which naive cells were positively selected on CD45RA and the negative fraction became the memory subset. Blood was collected by leukapheresis, and PBMCs were isolated by Ficoll-Histopaque density gradient centrifugation and then cryopreserved in liquid nitrogen vapor phase. Analytical flow cytometry was used to check the purity and quantity of each magnetically sorted T cell population. From each sorted fraction, genomic DNA was isolated and quantified by UV absorbance on a Nanodrop 2000c. About this clone: The specificity of this receptor is unknown. Base qualities are not recorded, but no much larger clone differs from it by a single base.

On the study overall, not on this receptor specifically: Sharing across a few donors was observed for approximately 5% of naive CD4, over 3% of naive CD8, over 2% of memory CD4, and less than 0.45% of memory CD8 clonotypes. Larger estimated clonotype richness was generally found for naive subsets than for memory subsets. Even with the large sequencing depth, rarefaction of the sorted-subset datasets indicated that sequencing was incomplete. Because the study included only a small number of donors, the genetic and exposure-history diversity represented was limited. Clonotypes shared by all four sorted-subset donors showed higher generation probabilities than non-shared clonotypes. Pairwise subsampling led to the expectation that sequencing depth would affect the degree of clonotype sharing among donors. Only blood was sampled, and tissue TCR repertoires likely differ from those in blood.

Using the deep immunoSEQ assay, TCR CDR3 regions were amplified from genomic DNA by multiplex PCR. For each cell subset, the extracted genomic DNA was distributed evenly across all wells of several immunoSEQ 96-well plates, and each plate served as one replicate. Each replicate PCR for sorted subsets received around 200 ng genomic DNA, equal to 28,000 or so T cell genomes. Purified libraries were quantified with a Qubit 3.0 fluorometer, sized on a Bioanalyzer 2100, and re-quantified with the KAPA Library Quantification kit. Every immunoSEQ 96-well plate was sequenced on a separate single-read 150-cycle Illumina NextSeq 550 flow cell. Concerning the study's data processing: Because the immunoSEQ output held only junctional sequences and lacked quality scores, the filtering could not match the filtering applied to full-length reads. To assign V/J genes and CDR3, sequences were annotated against IMGT germline references using PyIR, a Python wrapper for IgBLAST v1.9. Reads were filtered out if the reads had weak V/J assignments (E-value above 1e-6), no CDR3, stop codons, out-of-frame junctions, or ambiguous translated residues. V3J clonotypes were defined by identical inferred V gene, J gene, and CDR3 amino acid sequence. To compute the percentage overlap between repertoires, the number of shared unique clonotypes was divided by the size of the smaller repertoire. Repertoire richness was assessed with RTK rarefaction, the Chao1 estimator, and Recon v2.1 estimates of unobserved clonotypes. OLGA was used to compute generation probabilities for all TCRbeta clonotypes that the gDNA method yielded from a handful of donors. TCRdb took over this immuneACCESS table, retaining in-frame rearrangements with V and J assigned. Such tables are incomplete; in checked studies, under half of the missing clones stem from an unresolved V gene, and the remainder is unexplained. D and trimming come from the DNA, and the V and J calls and clone size come from that table. Recorded for this sample are some 980,000 clones; about three quarters of them occurred a single time. The ten largest make up around 1.5% of the sample.

Compared with germline, V lacks 3 bases and J lacks 2 bases; bases without a gene match: 1. Including cysteine and phenylalanine, the CDR3 has 16 amino acids. CDR3 DNA is the only sequence kept; it has 48 bases, read in frame from the first base. CDR1 SGHTA and CDR2 FQGNSA are derived from the germline V gene. The sample comprised memory CD4+ T cells sorted from blood. This specimen's cell subset or site label, per the study, means: CD45RA-negative fraction. The receptor chain draws on TRBV7-2 and TRBJ2-5, with TRBD2 matching 15 junction bases. The TCR comes from a man in his late teens or twenties in good health. The CDR3 protein: CASSFGLAGGQETQYF. The DNA sequence is as follows: TGTGCCAGCAGCTTCGGACTAGCGGGAGGGCAAGAGACCCAGTACTTC. With the rest looked up from the reference TRBV7-2 and TRBJ2-5 genes rather than sequenced, the full variable domain is GAGVSQSPSNKVTEKGKDVELRCDPISGHTALYWYRQSLGQGLEFLIYFQGNSAPDKSGLPSDRFSAERTGGSVSTLTIQRTQQEDSAVYLCASSFGLAGGQETQYFGPGTRLLVL.